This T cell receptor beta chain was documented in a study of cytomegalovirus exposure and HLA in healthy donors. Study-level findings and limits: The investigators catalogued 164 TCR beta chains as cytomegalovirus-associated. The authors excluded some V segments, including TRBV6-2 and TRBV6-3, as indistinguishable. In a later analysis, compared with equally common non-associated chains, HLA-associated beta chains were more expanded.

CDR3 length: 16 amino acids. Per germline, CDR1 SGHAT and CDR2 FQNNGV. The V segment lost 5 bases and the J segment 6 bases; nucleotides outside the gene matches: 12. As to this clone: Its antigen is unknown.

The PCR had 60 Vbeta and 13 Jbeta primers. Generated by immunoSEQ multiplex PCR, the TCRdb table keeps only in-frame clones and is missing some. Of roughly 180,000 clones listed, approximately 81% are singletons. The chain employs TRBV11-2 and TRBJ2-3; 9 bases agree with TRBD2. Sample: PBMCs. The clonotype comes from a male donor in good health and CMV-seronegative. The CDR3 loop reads CASSPRGAGGEDTQYF. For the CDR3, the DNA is TGTGCCAGCAGCCCGAGAGGGGCGGGAGGGGAGGATACGCAGTATTTT. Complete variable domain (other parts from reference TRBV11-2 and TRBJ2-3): EAGVAQSPRYKIIEKRQSVAFWCNPISGHATLYWYQQILGQGPKLLIQFQNNGVVDDSQLPKDRFSAERLKGVDSTLKIQPAKLEDSAVYLCASSPRGAGGEDTQYFGPGTRLTVL.